This TCR beta chain was documented in a study of response to subunit inactivated influenza vaccine. Via MiXCR, TCRdb re-called the RT-PCR reads, giving one row per CDR3 protein. Seen here are some 150,000 distinct CDR3 sequences, over 9.5% observed once, and the top ten hold approximately 30%. CDR1 is SGHAT and CDR2 is FQNNGV in the germline V gene. This CDR3 comprises 18 residues. V gave up 5 bases and J gave up 4 bases, with 21 bases separating them. This same sample was also taken into another study, of T cells expressing NK-cell markers. That work adds: UMI-tagged 5'RACE template switching yielded the TCR beta cDNA. With respect to HCMV, most of the eight sequenced donors were seropositive, and one was seronegative. The HCMV specificity of the expanded NKG2C+ T cell clones stayed unresolved.

This chain connects TRBV11-2 to TRBJ2-6; a weak D match, TRBD1 (5 bases). The source was CD8+ T cells sorted from PBMCs, collected 12 days after vaccination. The TCR sequence derives from a man aged 50 to 59 who received an inactivated influenza vaccine. In DNA form, the CDR3 reads TGTGCCAGCAGCCCGGAGCCGACAGCGCCATTGGGGGCCAACGTCCTGACTTTC. It codes for CASSPEPTAPLGANVLTF.